A single T cell receptor (beta chain) is shown here with its context. The data were taken from a study of shared T cell receptors in the human thymus. Sequencing used immunoSEQ multiplex PCR; TCRdb keeps in-frame clones, though not all of them. The profile shows approximately 730,000 clones, approximately 85% of them singletons. The CDR3 length is 20 residues. Germline assignment: CDR1 SGHRS and CDR2 YFSETQ. V was pared by 0 bases and J by 2 bases, with 18 bases of the junction left unmatched. The same data also went into a second study, on human thymus T cells. That paper states: Healthy Finnish infants undergoing corrective surgery for congenital heart defects were used as donors. Thymus pieces cut out during corrective heart surgery were the tissue that was used. Thymic and blood repertoires appeared to show biased V and J gene usage. Related work showed strongly overlapping thymic repertoires across unrelated individuals.

The sequence was collected from a girl less than two years old with a congenital heart defect. The chain recombines TRBV5-1 with TRBJ2-5; 8 bases are a match to TRBD2. Sequenced material: thymocytes. The CDR3 coding sequence is TGCGCCAGCAGCTTGGTCTGGGGCCTCATGGCGGGGGGTAAACAAGAGACCCAGTACTTC. Translation gives CASSLVWGLMAGGKQETQYF.